This T cell receptor beta chain was identified in a study of cytomegalovirus exposure and HLA in healthy donors. Background on the study: A later analysis reported the same platform for the 100 to 150 validation repertoires and the roughly 650 first-cohort repertoires. General study points: Rarity held for most TCR sequences, but there were some public TCRs that occurred in many donors. Researchers counted around 160 TCR beta chains as cytomegalovirus-associated.

About this clone itself: The antigen is undetermined.

This CDR3 has 15 residues. Germline V gene data show CDR1 as SGHTA and CDR2 as FQGTGA. Trimming cost V 2 bases and J 9 bases; bases outside gene matches: 5. Libraries were prepared by immunoSEQ multiplex PCR; TCRdb keeps only in-frame clonotypes and omits some of them. Here the sample spans about 67,000 clones, about 93% being singletons. The origin of this receptor is a woman under 30 in good health and CMV-seronegative. This chain uses TRBV7-3 with TRBJ2-1; 12 bases agree with TRBD2. The source material was PBMCs. CDR3 in amino acids: CASSLASGGASEQFF. The CDR3, as DNA: TGTGCCAGCAGCTTAGCTAGCGGGGGGGCCAGTGAGCAGTTCTTC.